This TCR beta chain was obtained from a study of prognosis after radiotherapy for stage I lung cancer. Between the trimmed V and J ends, which lost 6 bases and 3 bases, there was a span of 12 bases. Germline loops: CDR1 LGHNT, CDR2 FRNRAP. The CDR3 length is 14 residues. In the case of this clonotype: A read error may be the cause here, since a much bigger clone is one base away.

Two rounds of multiplex PCR amplified TCR beta CDR3 from genomic DNA. Gene-specific TRBV and TRBJ primers were used in PCR round one. Using its own MiXCR run on the multiplex PCR reads, TCRdb lists one record per CDR3 protein. The table has about 25,000 distinct CDR3 sequences, 30% to 45% seen once. Two sampling time points were used, and around 6 milliliters of peripheral blood were drawn at each. The sequencing used PBMCs, collected before or after stereotactic body radiation therapy (not recorded which). The V and J genes are TRBV12-5 and TRBJ2-1; D perhaps matches TRBD2 (5 bases). The clonotype was recovered from a donor of 50 years or more with non-small cell lung cancer. The CDR3 reads CASGSGGYYNEQFF. The CDR3 region has the DNA TGTGCTAGTGGGTCTGGCGGGTACTACAATGAGCAGTTCTTC.